One sample yielded the 23 T cell receptor beta chains listed below, sequenced in a study of spatial heterogeneity in lung cancer. As to time point: blood at routine non-recurrence follow-up after resection. The input material, whole RNA from tumor, nontumor lung or frozen PBMC, was sequenced unsorted. TCRdb reanalysed the 5' RACE reads using MiXCR and keeps one entry per CDR3 protein. The sample shows 45,000 to 65,000 distinct CDR3 sequences, roughly 7.4% of them seen only once. The specimen comprised PBMCs, sampled at follow-up. The receptors originated from a female donor with early-stage non-small cell lung cancer.

V usage is TRBV7-2 and J usage is TRBJ2-3; no reliable D call. Trimming removed 2 bases from V and 2 bases from J, with 5 bases in between. Germline values: CDR1 SGHTA, CDR2 FQGNSA. This CDR3 is built from 13 residues. The CDR3 sequence is CASSLWVTDTQYF. The CDR3 DNA is TGTGCCAGCAGCTTATGGGTCACAGATACGCAGTATTTT.

This clonotype was observed many times. An end of the junction differs from the germline gene, which may be a read error. The rearrangement links TRBV29-1 to TRBJ2-7; the D gene could be TRBD1 or TRBD2 (5 bases each). The CDR3 sequence is 13 residues long. Germline CDR1 is SQVTM and CDR2 is ANQGSEA. The DNA of the CDR3 is TGCAGCGGTGAAGGGCCGGCGAGGGGCGAGCAGTACTTC. This translates into CSGEGPARGEQYF.

This clonotype was counted a few times. V gene TRBV3-1 combines with J gene TRBJ2-6, with a possible D match to TRBD2 (5 bases). Germline V lookup: CDR1 LGHDT, CDR2 YNNKEL (reference sequence). The V gene lost 4 bases and the J gene lost 3 bases, with 13 bases spanning the gap. This CDR3 has 16 amino acids. In DNA form, the CDR3 reads TGTGCCAGCAGCCCCCTGACGGGGTATGGGGCCAACGTCCTGACTTTC. It codes for CASSPLTGYGANVLTF.

This clonotype was found a few times. The V gene is TRBV18, the J gene TRBJ1-1, with D maybe TRBD1 (5 bases). This CDR3 is built from 13 residues. Germline lookup yields CDR1 KGHSH and CDR2 LQKENI. The ends were cut back, 4 bases at V and 3 bases at J, with 9 bases in the middle. CDR3 region: CASSRGRDTEAFF. The CDR3 region has the DNA TGTGCCAGCTCACGAGGCAGGGACACTGAAGCTTTCTTT.

This clonotype was found a few times. This chain joins TRBV20-1 and TRBJ2-1, with 9 nucleotides matching TRBD2. CDR1 is DFQATT, CDR2 SNEGSKA, per germline (reference sequence). The CDR3 loop spans 15 amino acids. Germline trimming cut 3 bases from V and 9 bases from J; bases unmatched to any gene: 12. The chain's CDR3 is CSASTAGGNIGEQFF. CDR3 nucleotides: TGCAGTGCTAGCACTGCGGGGGGGAATATTGGTGAGCAGTTCTTC.

J is TRBJ2-2 and V is TRBV20-1, with D perhaps TRBD1 (7 bases). The CDR3 is 15 residues long. CDR1 is DFQATT and CDR2 is SNEGSKA in the germline V gene (reference sequence). Trimming stripped 6 bases from V and 7 bases from J, with 21 bases between. CDR3 sequence: CSARGRKPLGGELFF. In DNA form, the CDR3 reads TGCAGTGCCAGGGGGAGGAAGCCTCTGGGCGGGGAGCTGTTTTTT.

This clonotype was seen more than once but under ten times. V usage is TRBV4-1 and J usage is TRBJ2-7; TRBD2 aligns across 10 bases. Germline trimming cut 1 base from V and 7 bases from J; bases unmatched to any gene: 4. The length of the CDR3 is 14 residues. Germline CDR1 MGHRA, CDR2 YSYEKL. CDR3 sequence reads: CASSQGAGGPEQYF. CDR3 nucleotides: TGCGCCAGCAGCCAAGGAGCGGGGGGGCCGGAGCAGTACTTC.

This clonotype appeared many times. This chain connects TRBV20-1 to TRBJ1-2; D unclear. The CDR3 sequence is 15 residues long. The germline V and J ends were trimmed by 6 bases and 0 bases, with 17 bases remaining between them. The germline V gene encodes CDR1 DFQATT and CDR2 SNEGSKA (reference sequence). For the CDR3, the DNA is TGCAGTGCGAAAGGTGGACTTCTAGCTAACTATGGCTACACCTTC. Translation gives CSAKGGLLANYGYTF.

This clonotype appeared many times. V usage is TRBV28 and J usage is TRBJ1-2, with a weak D call TRBD1 (5 bases). CDR3 size: 14 residues. V was cut by 2 bases and J by 4 bases, with 11 bases left in between. Germline V gives CDR1 MDHEN, CDR2 SYDVKM. CDR3 DNA: TGTGCCAGCAGTTTACTCCAGGGTCCCTATGGCTACACCTTC. Translated, it gives CASSLLQGPYGYTF.

This chain connects TRBV5-1 to TRBJ2-3; weak D call: TRBD2 (6 bases). CDR3 size: 19 residues. Germline V gene sequence: CDR1 SGHRS, CDR2 YFSETQ. The V end was cut by 0 bases, the J end by 0 bases, with 20 bases between. This chain's CDR3 is CASSLGRGVSTSSTDTQYF. In DNA, the CDR3 is TGCGCCAGCAGCTTGGGGCGGGGAGTTTCAACTTCTAGCACAGATACGCAGTATTTT.

This clonotype was counted ten times or more. The chain is built from TRBV7-2 and TRBJ2-7; D may be TRBD1 or TRBD2 (5 bases each). The CDR3 is 20 residues long. From germline, CDR1 is SGHTA and CDR2 FQGNSA. Trimming removed 1 base at V and 2 bases at J, with 27 bases between. CDR3 DNA: TGTGCCAGCAGCTTAGGATTTTGGGGCCACAGGAGACGAGGGACCTACGAGCAGTACTTC. Residues: CASSLGFWGHRRRGTYEQYF.

This clonotype has at least ten counts. The chain carries TRBV20-1 and TRBJ1-3; no clear D gene. V was pared by 6 bases and J by 4 bases, with 7 bases between. The CDR3 is 11 amino acids. CDR1 and CDR2 from the germline V gene are DFQATT and SNEGSKA (reference sequence). The CDR3: CSAVTGNTIYF. The DNA for the CDR3 is TGCAGTGCAGTTACCGGAAACACCATATATTTT.

This chain links TRBV7-6 with TRBJ2-7; TRBD2 aligns across 7 bases. Germline V gene data show CDR1 as SGHVS and CDR2 as FNYEAQ. The CDR3 has 15 residues. Germline trimming cut 5 bases from V and 4 bases from J; bases unmatched to any gene: 11. The CDR3 loop reads CASSPTVGEGYEQYF. CDR3 DNA: TGTGCCAGCAGCCCTACGGTGGGGGAGGGATACGAGCAGTACTTC.

This clonotype occurred many times. V is TRBV15 and J is TRBJ1-6; TRBD1 matches 7 bases. Trimming removed 5 bases from V and 9 bases from J; junction bases left unmatched: 10. This CDR3 comprises 15 residues. The V gene's germline CDR1 is LNHNV and CDR2 YYDKDF (reference sequence). CDR3 region: CATSPMTGSTSPLHF. Here the CDR3 DNA reads TGTGCCACCAGCCCCATGACAGGGAGTACTTCACCCCTCCACTTT.

The V and J genes are TRBV7-9 and TRBJ1-2; 7 bases are shared with TRBD1. V shed 4 bases, J shed 8 bases, and the junction held 13 bases outside the gene matches. CDR3 size: 15 residues. The germline V gene encodes CDR1 SEHNR and CDR2 FQNEAQ (reference sequence). CDR3 DNA sequence: TGTGCCAGCAGCTATACGGGTCGACAGGGAGACGGCTACACCTTC. It specifies CASSYTGRQGDGYTF.

This clonotype came up many times. The chain couples TRBV7-9 to TRBJ1-2; D call uncertain. Germline loops: CDR1 SEHNR, CDR2 FQNEAQ (reference sequence). The CDR3 is 13 residues long. V lost 3 bases, J lost 3 bases, and 8 bases lay in between. Written as DNA, the CDR3 is TGTGCCAGCAGCTTCACGGAGGACTATGGCTACACCTTC. It yields the protein CASSFTEDYGYTF. The full variable domain, its missing parts supplied by reference TRBV7-9 and TRBJ1-2, is DTGVSQNPRHKITKRGQNVTFRCDPISEHNRLYWYRQTLGQGPEFLTYFQNEAQLEKSRLLSDRFSAERPKGSFSTLEIQRTEQGDSAMYLCASSFTEDYGYTFGSGTRLTVV.

This clonotype was picked up a small number of times. CDR3 coding DNA: TGTGCCAGCAGTTCCTACGCAAAAGAGACCCAGTACTTC. Its protein product is CASSSYAKETQYF. The chain is built from TRBV12-3 or TRBV12-4 and TRBJ2-5; D is unresolved. CDR3 length equals 13 residues. Trimming took off 4 bases at V and 3 bases at J, with 9 bases between the two ends.

The table lists this clonotype with a few counts. The chain employs TRBV5-5 and TRBJ2-7, with 9 bases that match TRBD2. The CDR3 extends over 15 amino acids. From germline, CDR1 is SGHKS and CDR2 YYEKEE (reference sequence). The junction had 5 bases not matched to a gene; V was cut back by 2 bases and J by 2 bases. The CDR3, as DNA: TGTGCCAGCAGCTTCCGTTTAGCGGGGGCCTACGAGCAGTACTTC. It codes for CASSFRLAGAYEQYF.

This clonotype was picked up many times. The chain couples TRBV29-1 to TRBJ1-2; 10 nucleotides line up with TRBD1. V trimming: 7 bases; J trimming: 10 bases; junction bases outside the gene matches: 9. Germline V lookup: CDR1 SQVTM, CDR2 ANQGSEA. CDR3 size: 12 residues. The CDR3 nucleotides read TGCAGCGCAGGACAGGGGGAGAGAAACTACACCTTC. Amino acid sequence: CSAGQGERNYTF.

This clonotype was observed at least ten times. J is TRBJ1-2 and V is TRBV6-5; possibly TRBD1 for D (5 bases). The CDR3 is 13 amino acids. CDR1 and CDR2 (germline): MNHEY, SVGAGI. V lost 6 bases to trimming and J lost 4 bases, with 12 bases between them. CDR3 amino acids: CASSIRAPYGYTF. CDR3 DNA sequence: TGTGCCAGCAGCATCAGGGCTCCCTATGGCTACACCTTC.

This clonotype was found many times. V gene TRBV20-1 combines with J gene TRBJ2-3; D is unresolved. The CDR3 sequence is 13 residues long. Germline V lookup: CDR1 DFQATT, CDR2 SNEGSKA (reference sequence). V shed 3 bases and J shed 6 bases, with 13 bases lying between them. CDR3 region: CSARTPSLDTQYF. Written as DNA, the CDR3 is TGCAGTGCTAGGACCCCCTCCTTGGATACGCAGTATTTT.

The rearrangement joins TRBV20-1 to TRBJ2-3; 9 nucleotides agree with TRBD2. Germline-derived CDR1 and CDR2 are DFQATT and SNEGSKA (reference sequence). The CDR3 totals 16 residues. V trimming: 3 bases; J trimming: 5 bases; junction bases outside the gene matches: 12. The CDR3 protein is CSASRFGRGGQDTQYF. CDR3 DNA sequence: TGCAGTGCTAGTCGGTTTGGGCGGGGGGGACAAGATACGCAGTATTTT.

In its sample, this clonotype was seen a few times. The CDR3 DNA reads as TGTGCCAGCTCACCACTGCCGCGGACTAGCGGGGATCAGGGAGAGACCCAGTACTTC. Translating it yields CASSPLPRTSGDQGETQYF. The J gene is TRBJ2-5, the V gene TRBV18; 12 nucleotides agree with TRBD2. Germline lookup yields CDR1 KGHSH and CDR2 LQKENI. The length of the CDR3 is 19 residues. V trimming: 1 base; J trimming: 4 bases; junction bases outside the gene matches: 13.